One sample yielded the 26 T cell receptor beta chains listed below, sequenced in a study of OX40 agonist ivuxolimab in advanced cancers. Assay: immunoSEQ multiplex PCR; the TCRdb copy retains only in-frame clones and omits some. The sample includes some 87,000 clones, around nine tenths of them seen just once. The sequencing here drew on CD4+ or CD8+ T cells sorted from blood, taken in a trial of the OX40 agonist ivuxolimab. These receptors were taken from an adult with an advanced solid tumor such as melanoma, head and neck, liver or kidney cancer.

V usage is TRBV27 and J usage is TRBJ2-5; 8 bases line up with TRBD1. The CDR3 runs to 16 residues. Germline V gene data show CDR1 as MNHEY and CDR2 as SMNVEV (reference sequence). V gave up 0 bases and J gave up 3 bases; unmatched junction bases: 6. This CDR3 reads CASSLSLGQGEETQYF. The CDR3 DNA reads as TGTGCCAGCAGTTTATCGCTCGGACAGGGAGAAGAGACCCAGTACTTC.

The CDR3 DNA follows: TGTGCCTGGAGCCCAGGTGGTTCTCAGCCCCAGCATTTT. It encodes CAWSPGGSQPQHF. The rearrangement links TRBV30 to TRBJ1-5; no definite D call. With 3 bases removed from V and 6 bases from J, the gap between germline ends came to 12 bases. This CDR3 is built from 13 residues. Per germline, CDR1 GTSNPN and CDR2 SVGIG (reference sequence).

This chain links TRBV15 with TRBJ1-5; no definite D call. The CDR3 length is 18 residues. Germline CDR1 LNHNV, CDR2 YYDKDF (reference sequence). With 2 bases removed from V and 4 bases from J, the gap between germline ends came to 21 bases. Here the CDR3 reads CATSRRAGDGPVNQPQHF. CDR3 DNA sequence: TGTGCCACCAGCAGAAGGGCTGGAGACGGGCCAGTGAATCAGCCCCAGCATTTT.

The V gene is TRBV10-2, the J gene TRBJ2-1; the match to TRBD2 covers 12 bases. Germline V gene sequence: CDR1 WSHSY, CDR2 SAAADI. This CDR3 contains 12 residues. V was pared by 8 bases and J by 7 bases, with 0 bases of the junction left unmatched. Here the CDR3 DNA reads TGCGCCAGCGGACTAGCGGGAAATGAGCAGTTCTTC. Protein sequence: CASGLAGNEQFF.

The rearrangement uses TRBV5-1 and TRBJ1-5, with 10 nucleotides matching TRBD1. The CDR3 is 15 amino acids. J gave up 4 bases and V 4 bases, and 5 bases lay outside the gene matches. The germline V gene encodes CDR1 SGHRS and CDR2 YFSETQ. CDR3 in amino acids: CASSQTGGPNQPQHF. Here the CDR3 DNA reads TGCGCCAGCAGCCAGACAGGGGGCCCTAATCAGCCCCAGCATTTT.

This chain uses TRBV27 with TRBJ1-4; unclear D gene. The CDR3 totals 15 residues. V was clipped by 1 base and J by 0 bases, with 6 bases between them. Germline CDR1 and CDR2: MNHEY and SMNVEV (reference sequence). Here the CDR3 reads CASSLYGPTNEKLFF. The CDR3 coding sequence is TGTGCCAGCAGTTTATATGGCCCAACTAATGAAAAACTGTTTTTT.

The V gene is TRBV9, the J gene TRBJ2-3, with D perhaps TRBD2 (6 bases). This CDR3 is 13 amino acids long. CDR1 SGDLS and CDR2 YYNGEE come from the germline V gene. The V end was cut by 6 bases, the J end by 4 bases, with 12 bases between. CDR3 nucleotides: TGTGCCAGCACCCCGACTAGTTCAGATACGCAGTATTTT. As protein: CASTPTSSDTQYF.

This clone occurred once. The genes are TRBV6-1 and TRBJ2-3; 7 bases map to TRBD1. The J segment lost 2 bases and the V segment lost 4 bases, leaving 3 bases of the junction unmatched. The CDR3 is 14 residues long. Germline values: CDR1 MNHNS, CDR2 SASEGT. CDR3 nucleotides: TGTGCCAGCAGTGGTGGGACAGTCACAGATACGCAGTATTTT. As protein: CASSGGTVTDTQYF.

This sequence joins TRBV18 and TRBJ2-7; 7 nucleotides line up with TRBD1. The CDR3 consists of 17 residues. Germline V gene data show CDR1 as KGHSH and CDR2 as LQKENI. V trimming: 2 bases; J trimming: 2 bases; junction bases outside the gene matches: 12. The CDR3 loop reads CASSPSLPGTETYEQYF. The CDR3 DNA is TGTGCCAGCTCACCAAGTCTTCCCGGGACAGAGACCTACGAGCAGTACTTC.

This chain uses TRBV11-2 with TRBJ1-1, with TRBD1 identical over 9 bases. The CDR3 runs 13 residues. The germline V gene encodes CDR1 SGHAT and CDR2 FQNNGV. After removal of 6 bases from V and 12 bases from J, the junction contained 11 bases not matched to a gene. CDR3: CASRFPGQGITFF. The CDR3 region has the DNA TGTGCCAGCAGGTTCCCGGGACAGGGTATAACTTTCTTT.

The chain couples TRBV19 to TRBJ2-1; TRBD1 matches at 10 bases. CDR3 length: 16 amino acids. Trimming removed 4 bases from V and 3 bases from J; junction bases left unmatched: 6. Germline V gives CDR1 LNHDA, CDR2 SQIVND (reference sequence). Here the CDR3 DNA reads TGTGCCAGTAGTACACCGGGACAGGGGATCTACAATGAGCAGTTCTTC. Its protein product is CASSTPGQGIYNEQFF.

CDR3 nucleotides: TGCGCCAGCAGCCAAGATCAATCCAGCGGGGGCCGGATAGGATACAATGAGCAGTTCTTC. It encodes CASSQDQSSGGRIGYNEQFF. The chain couples TRBV4-3 to TRBJ2-1; 8 bases match TRBD2. Germline V gives CDR1 LGHNA, CDR2 YSLEER. This CDR3 has 20 amino acids. After removal of 0 bases from V and 4 bases from J, the junction contained 17 bases not matched to a gene.

This clone has just one count. The J gene is TRBJ1-1, the V gene TRBV6-5; D might be TRBD1 (5 bases). Trimming took off 5 bases at V and 3 bases at J, with 10 bases between the two ends. Germline CDR1 is MNHEY and CDR2 is SVGAGI. This CDR3 spans 13 amino acids. The CDR3 DNA follows: TGTGCCAGCAGTCGACCGGGGGACACTGAAGCTTTCTTT. Encoded protein: CASSRPGDTEAFF.

This clone came up a few times. The J gene is TRBJ2-3, the V gene TRBV2; D may be TRBD2 (6 bases). The V gene lost 5 bases and the J gene lost 10 bases, with 13 bases spanning the gap. Germline V gene data show CDR1 as SNHLY and CDR2 as FYNNEI. The CDR3 is made up of 12 amino acids. As DNA, the CDR3 is TGTGCCAGCAGTTTCTCCGGGACTTCGCAGTATTTT. It translates to CASSFSGTSQYF.

This clone occurred a few times. V usage is TRBV30 and J usage is TRBJ1-5; the D gene is possibly TRBD1 (5 bases). The CDR3 is 15 amino acids. V dropped 1 base and J dropped 1 base, with 11 bases sitting between them. Germline-derived CDR1 and CDR2 are GTSNPN and SVGIG (reference sequence). In DNA, the CDR3 is TGTGCCTGGAGTGGGGACGGATTAAGCAATCAGCCCCAGCATTTT. Translation: CAWSGDGLSNQPQHF.

This clone was detected only once. This chain links TRBV5-4 with TRBJ2-3; 9 bases are a match to TRBD2. The CDR3 length is 14 residues. The germline V gene has CDR1 SGHNT and CDR2 YYREEE (reference sequence). With 3 bases clipped from V and 3 bases from J, the junction kept 2 bases outside the gene matches. The CDR3 loop is CASSSGLATDTQYF. CDR3 DNA: TGTGCCAGCAGCTCGGGACTAGCAACAGATACGCAGTATTTT. The whole variable domain, remainder taken from reference TRBV5-4 and TRBJ2-3, is ETGVTQSPTHLIKTRGQQVTLRCSSQSGHNTVSWYQQALGQGPQFIFQYYREEENGRGNFPPRFSGLQFPNYSSELNVNALELDDSALYLCASSSGLATDTQYFGPGTRLTVL.

The V call is TRBV6-5, the J call TRBJ2-1; D is unresolved. Germline V gene lookup returns CDR1 MNHEY and CDR2 SVGAGI. V was shortened by 0 bases and J by 4 bases, with 10 bases between the two germline ends. This CDR3 contains 15 residues. The CDR3 protein is CASSYSRKAYNEQFF. The CDR3 region has the DNA TGTGCCAGCAGTTACTCGAGGAAGGCTTACAATGAGCAGTTCTTC.

This clone was counted a single time. This chain joins TRBV30 and TRBJ1-2; TRBD1 matches at 8 bases. This CDR3 spans 12 amino acids. V shed 3 bases and J 4 bases; nucleotides not matched to a gene: 1. Germline CDR1 is GTSNPN and CDR2 is SVGIG (reference sequence). This chain's CDR3 is CAWSGQGYGYTF. The CDR3 region has the DNA TGTGCCTGGAGCGGACAGGGCTATGGCTACACCTTC.

V gene TRBV30 combines with J gene TRBJ2-6; the D call may be TRBD1 or TRBD2 (5 bases each). Germline V lookup: CDR1 GTSNPN, CDR2 SVGIG (reference sequence). V lost 0 bases, J lost 2 bases, and 8 bases lay in between. CDR3 length: 15 amino acids. In DNA form, the CDR3 reads TGTGCCTGGAGTGTACTAGGGGCTGGGGCCAACGTCCTGACTTTC. Amino acids: CAWSVLGAGANVLTF.

This rearrangement joins TRBV13 to TRBJ2-3, with 8 bases aligning to TRBD1. This CDR3 comprises 14 residues. Germline V CDR1 and CDR2: PRHDT, FYEKMQ (reference sequence). V shed 5 bases and J 6 bases; nucleotides not matched to a gene: 7. CDR3 region: CASSTTGGRDTQYF. The CDR3 DNA is TGTGCCAGCAGCACCACAGGGGGAAGGGATACGCAGTATTTT.

This chain links TRBV10-1 with TRBJ2-3, with 8 bases matching TRBD1. V gave up 6 bases and J gave up 2 bases; unmatched junction bases: 10. The length of the CDR3 is 16 residues. Germline lookup yields CDR1 WNHNN and CDR2 SYGVQD (reference sequence). The CDR3 DNA reads TGCGCCAGCAGCACTGGGACAGGAGGACTCACAGATACGCAGTATTTT. Translating gives CASSTGTGGLTDTQYF.

The genes are TRBV19 and TRBJ2-1, with 11 bases matching TRBD2. This CDR3 contains 13 residues. V shed 7 bases, J shed 13 bases, and the junction held 9 bases outside the gene matches. CDR1 LNHDA and CDR2 SQIVND come from the germline V gene (reference sequence). CDR3 DNA: TGTGCCAGTACCACCGGGACTAGCGGAGTCCAGTTCTTC. Translation: CASTTGTSGVQFF.

This CDR3 reads CASSQEPDSYEQYF. The CDR3 nucleotides read TGCGCCAGCAGCCAAGAGCCAGACTCCTACGAGCAGTACTTC. The chain employs TRBV4-3 and TRBJ2-7; D unclear. Germline lookup yields CDR1 LGHNA and CDR2 YSLEER. The CDR3 runs 14 residues. Trimming cost V 0 bases and J 0 bases, with 6 bases left between them.

J is TRBJ1-1 and V is TRBV5-1; D is unresolved. Germline V gene lookup returns CDR1 SGHRS and CDR2 YFSETQ. The CDR3 sequence is 13 residues long. The V end was cut by 0 bases, the J end by 5 bases, with 8 bases between. For the CDR3, the DNA is TGCGCCAGCAGCTTGGTGGAGTATACTGAAGCTTTCTTT. Its translation is CASSLVEYTEAFF.

The V gene is TRBV14, the J gene TRBJ2-7; D gene unclear. Germline CDR1 SGHDN, CDR2 FVKESK. This CDR3 contains 13 residues. V dropped 4 bases and J dropped 0 bases, with 7 bases sitting between them. CDR3 residues: CASSPRGSYEQYF. In DNA, the CDR3 is TGTGCCAGCAGCCCCCGTGGCTCCTACGAGCAGTACTTC.

The chain couples TRBV4-3 to TRBJ2-5, with 8 positions matching TRBD2. This CDR3 spans 14 amino acids. J lost 1 base, V lost 4 bases, and 2 bases had no gene match. The germline gives CDR1 LGHNA, CDR2 YSLEER. CDR3 nucleotide sequence: TGCGCCAGCAGCCCCGGACTAGCCCAAGAGACCCAGTACTTC. Translating gives CASSPGLAQETQYF.